The T cell receptor (beta chain) described here comes from a study of T cell repertoires in cytomegalovirus infection (dated by TCRdb to between 2018 and 2021). For context, the study as a whole: Alongside well-studied HLA-B-restricted epitopes, the peptide stimulations were aimed at recently identified HLA-C-restricted CMV epitopes, whose presentation resists viral immunomodulation. Donor HLA type was relevant to the analysis, because carriage of CMV infection together with the matching HLA type was indicated by public TCR beta signatures. Beyond this particular receptor, the publication reports: In both this cohort and an independent cohort of 300 to 450 donors, the cumulative frequency of public TCR beta family members distinguished carriers of CMV infection plus the relevant HLA type. In the ex vivo response, HLA-C-restricted CMV-specific TCR beta clonotypes were dominant, and in two of eight donors the single most frequent clonotype came from this HLA-C-restricted group.

The sample's treatment or condition label, in plain terms: in vitro stimulation with specific CMV peptide epitopes to enrich CMV-specific T cells. In this sample, this clonotype turned up once. It lacks a known antigen. Per-base quality was not reported, and no clone a single base away is much larger than it. A read on its own is weak evidence. The instrument given in TCRdb is Illumina HiSeq 1500. The raw public reads went through TCRdb reprocessing: fastp at Q25, MiXCR clone calling, in-frame beta chains kept. Identical CDR3 protein sequences are pooled into one entry, listed with their most common genes and DNA. The sample table contains about 830,000 distinct CDR3 sequences; only one count was recorded for 32% of them. The top ten clones comprise about an eighth of the sample. The source of this sequence is a human donor in good health (CMV status not recorded). Some clones in this sample may be carry-over from other donors' samples. Here the sequenced sample was cultured CD8+ T cells from PBMCs, taken from culture after CMV antigen stimulation.

The DNA sequence is TGTGCCAGCAGGGATCTAGCGGGGGGTTACTCCTACAATGAGCAGTTCTTC. Translation gives CASRDLAGGYSYNEQFF. The chain uses TRBV27 and TRBJ2-1; TRBD2 aligns with 11 central bases. Here V drops 6 bases and J drops 0 bases, and the junction holds 7 bases not matched to any gene. From its cysteine to its phenylalanine, the CDR3 spans 17 amino acids. Only the CDR3 region is kept as DNA, spanning 51 bases read in frame from base 1. According to the germline V gene (reference sequence), CDR1 reads MNHEY and CDR2 reads SMNVEV.